Below, 19 T cell receptor beta chains from the same sample are listed, as sequenced in a study of cytomegalovirus exposure and HLA in healthy donors. Primers included in the PCR were 60 Vbeta and 13 Jbeta primers. The table came from immunoSEQ multiplex PCR; TCRdb's copy has only in-frame clones and leaves some out. The table includes about 180,000 clones, about three quarters detected once. Sequenced sample: PBMCs. These TCRs come from a man aged 18 to 29 in good health and CMV-seronegative.

This clone was observed a handful of times. The DNA for the CDR3 is TGTGCCAGCAGTGCGCTTGGTAGCGGGCCCAGCGATGAGCAGTTCTTC. Its translation: CASSALGSGPSDEQFF. The chain carries TRBV6-1 and TRBJ2-1, with 7 nucleotides matching TRBD2. The ends lost 4 bases at V and 8 bases at J; junction bases unmatched: 14. The CDR3 sequence is 16 residues long. In germline, CDR1 is MNHNS, CDR2 SASEGT.

The chain joins TRBV6-5 to TRBJ1-6; D unclear. The CDR3 contains 15 residues. V was clipped by 5 bases and J by 6 bases, with 14 bases between them. Germline V gene lookup returns CDR1 MNHEY and CDR2 SVGAGI. Here the CDR3 DNA reads TGTGCCAGCAGTCGACCCCAGGATCTTAATTCACCCCTCCACTTT. This sequence encodes CASSRPQDLNSPLHF.

This clone was recorded only once. The V and J genes are TRBV6-1 and TRBJ2-2; 8 bases agree with TRBD2. Trimming took 8 bases from V and 7 from J; bases not matched to a gene: 9. From germline, CDR1 is MNHNS and CDR2 SASEGT. The CDR3 contains 14 residues. The CDR3 nucleotides read TGTGCCAGCTCACGGGGACTAGGCAGCGGGGAGCTGTTTTTT. Translation gives CASSRGLGSGELFF.

This chain links TRBV10-3 with TRBJ1-2, with 8 nucleotides matching TRBD1. The germline CDR1 and CDR2 sequences are ENHRY and SYGVKD. The CDR3 runs 14 residues. V dropped 2 bases and J dropped 5; count of bases not matched to a gene: 4. The CDR3 here is CAISEPDRGYGYTF. The CDR3 DNA follows: TGTGCCATCAGTGAGCCCGACAGGGGATATGGCTACACCTTC.

The V call is TRBV5-1, the J call TRBJ1-2, with D perhaps TRBD1 (6 bases). V was shortened by 4 bases and J by 1 base, with 14 bases between the two germline ends. Germline V gene sequence: CDR1 SGHRS, CDR2 YFSETQ. There are 15 residues in the CDR3. The CDR3 loop reads CASSPLDRYNYGYTF. The CDR3 region has the DNA TGCGCCAGCAGCCCTCTGGACAGATATAACTATGGCTACACCTTC.

V usage is TRBV6-1 and J usage is TRBJ1-1, with D possibly being TRBD1 (6 bases). With 7 bases removed from V and 3 bases from J, the gap between germline ends came to 9 bases. CDR1 is MNHNS, CDR2 SASEGT, per germline. CDR3 length: 12 residues. In DNA form, the CDR3 reads TGTGCCAGCACCAGACAGGACACTGAAGCTTTCTTT. Translation: CASTRQDTEAFF.

The chain combines TRBV5-1 with TRBJ2-7, with 14 bases lining up with TRBD2. The CDR3 consists of 16 residues. Germline V lookup: CDR1 SGHRS, CDR2 YFSETQ. Trimming cost V 3 bases and J 6 bases; bases outside gene matches: 8. CDR3 protein: CASSSSTSGGAVEQYF. The CDR3 coding sequence is TGCGCCAGCAGCTCCTCGACTAGCGGGGGGGCCGTCGAGCAGTACTTC.

The DNA for the CDR3 is TGTGCCAGAAGCCAACAGGGGGGAAAACTGTTTTTT. Translated, it gives CARSQQGGKLFF. The chain links TRBV5-3 to TRBJ1-4; 8 nucleotides agree with TRBD1. TRBV5-3 is an ORF, and what it does is uncertain. Trimming at V came to 4 bases and at J to 10 bases, leaving 3 bases not matched to a gene. This CDR3 region has 12 residues.

The chain links TRBV15 to TRBJ2-3; 7 bases map to TRBD2. V lost 1 base and J lost 0; bases outside the gene matches: 4. The CDR3 runs to 16 residues. The germline V gene has CDR1 LNHNV and CDR2 YYDKDF (reference sequence). The CDR3 coding sequence is TGTGCCACCAGCAGAGGTGGGGAGGGGAGCACAGATACGCAGTATTTT. This codes for CATSRGGEGSTDTQYF.

This clone came up a few times. Other DNA sequences from this sample encode an identical CDR3 as well. The chain has TRBV6-5 and TRBJ2-7, with 10 bases matching TRBD1. CDR3 size: 15 residues. Germline CDR1 MNHEY, CDR2 SVGAGI. Unmatched junction bases numbered 4, after V lost 2 bases and J lost 3 bases. Written as DNA, the CDR3 is TGTGCCAGCAGTTACCGGGACAGGGGCCTCTACGAGCAGTACTTC. Amino acid sequence: CASSYRDRGLYEQYF.

This chain uses TRBV6-5 with TRBJ1-2; TRBD1 matches 8 bases. Germline lookup yields CDR1 MNHEY and CDR2 SVGAGI. The CDR3 consists of 14 residues. The V gene end was trimmed by 2 bases and the J gene end by 5 bases; junction bases not matched to a gene: 4. CDR3 in amino acids: CASSYTGQVYGYTF. As DNA, the CDR3 is TGTGCCAGCAGTTACACGGGACAGGTTTATGGCTACACCTTC.

This chain links TRBV7-9 with TRBJ2-5, with a tentative D call TRBD2 (6 bases). Judging by the DNA end, TRBJ2-7 fits better; the J call may be wrong. There are 16 residues in the CDR3. CDR1 SEHNR and CDR2 FQNEAQ come from the germline V gene (reference sequence). The CDR3 loop is CASSLSVGGSSYEQYF. CDR3 DNA: TGTGCCAGCAGCTTATCGGTTGGGGGGAGCTCCTACGAGCAGTACTTC.

This clone was counted between two and nine times. The chain employs TRBV11-2 and TRBJ2-7, with D possibly TRBD1 on 6 matching bases. V lost 5 bases and J 3 bases, leaving 14 bases between the germline ends. CDR1 is SGHAT, CDR2 FQNNGV, per germline. This CDR3 contains 14 residues. CDR3 loop: CASSRGQRNYEQYF. The CDR3 DNA reads TGTGCCAGCAGCCGCGGACAGCGCAACTACGAGCAGTACTTC.

The gene calls are TRBV18 and TRBJ2-6, with 8 bases matching TRBD2. The V and J ends lost 5 bases and 3 bases, in that order; junction bases with no gene match: 3. Germline V gene lookup returns CDR1 KGHSH and CDR2 LQKENI. This CDR3 comprises 15 residues. In nucleotides, the CDR3 is TGTGCCAGCTCAGACCTAGCGGGTGGGGCCAACGTCCTGACTTTC. Translating it yields CASSDLAGGANVLTF.

This rearrangement joins TRBV19 to TRBJ1-1, with 8 bases matching TRBD1. Trimming removed 3 bases from V and 1 base from J; junction bases left unmatched: 7. CDR3 size: 16 residues. Germline V lookup: CDR1 LNHDA, CDR2 SQIVND (reference sequence). CDR3 in amino acids: CASSISWTGRNTEAFF. The CDR3 nucleotides read TGTGCCAGTAGTATTTCTTGGACAGGGCGGAACACTGAAGCTTTCTTT.

The table lists this clone with a few counts. V and J are TRBV5-1 and TRBJ1-2; 9 positions match TRBD1. The V and J ends lost 4 bases and 4 bases, in that order; junction bases with no gene match: 2. Germline CDR1 and CDR2: SGHRS and YFSETQ. The CDR3 sequence is 13 residues long. DNA for the CDR3: TGCGCCAGCAGCGAGGGACAGGGCTATGGCTACACCTTC. It codes for CASSEGQGYGYTF.

The rearrangement joins TRBV15 to TRBJ2-7; TRBD1 is a possible D gene (5 bases). This CDR3 spans 14 amino acids. The germline CDR1 and CDR2 sequences are LNHNV and YYDKDF (reference sequence). The V gene lost 0 bases and the J gene lost 1 base, with 7 bases spanning the gap. The CDR3 nucleotides read TGTGCCACCAGCAGAGATAAGGGGTCCTACGAGCAGTACTTC. Encoded protein: CATSRDKGSYEQYF.

This chain joins TRBV6-1 and TRBJ2-3; D gene ambiguous. V was trimmed by 6 bases and J by 10 bases, leaving 8 bases between them. CDR1 is MNHNS, CDR2 SASEGT, per germline. CDR3 size: 10 residues. CDR3 nucleotides: TGTGCCAGCAGCTTTTCCCCGCAGTATTTT. It codes for CASSFSPQYF.

This rearrangement joins TRBV7-8 to TRBJ2-1; 11 bases line up with TRBD2. CDR3 length equals 17 residues. The V gene end was trimmed by 5 bases and the J gene end by 3 bases; junction bases not matched to a gene: 9. Per germline, CDR1 SGHVS and CDR2 FQNEAQ. This chain's CDR3 is CASSRSAGTSGYNEQFF. The CDR3 DNA follows: TGTGCCAGCAGCAGATCGGCCGGGACTAGCGGCTACAATGAGCAGTTCTTC.